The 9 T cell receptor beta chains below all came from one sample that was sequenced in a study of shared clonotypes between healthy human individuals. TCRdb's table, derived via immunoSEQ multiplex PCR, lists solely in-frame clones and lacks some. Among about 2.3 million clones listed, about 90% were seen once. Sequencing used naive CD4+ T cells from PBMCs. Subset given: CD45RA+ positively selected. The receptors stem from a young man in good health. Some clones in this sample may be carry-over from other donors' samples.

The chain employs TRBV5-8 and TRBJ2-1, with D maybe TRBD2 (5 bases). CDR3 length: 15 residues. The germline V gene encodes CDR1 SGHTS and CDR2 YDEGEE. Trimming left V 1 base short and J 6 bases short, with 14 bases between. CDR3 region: CASSLYLGSGNEQFF. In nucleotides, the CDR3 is TGTGCCAGCAGCTTGTATCTGGGGAGCGGCAATGAGCAGTTCTTC.

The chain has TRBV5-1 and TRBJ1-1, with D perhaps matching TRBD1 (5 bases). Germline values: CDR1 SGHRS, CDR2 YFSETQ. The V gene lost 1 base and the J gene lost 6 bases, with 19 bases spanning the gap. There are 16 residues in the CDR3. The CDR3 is CASSLMGDPGGAEAFF. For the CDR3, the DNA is TGCGCCAGCAGCTTGATGGGGGACCCCGGGGGAGCTGAAGCTTTCTTT.

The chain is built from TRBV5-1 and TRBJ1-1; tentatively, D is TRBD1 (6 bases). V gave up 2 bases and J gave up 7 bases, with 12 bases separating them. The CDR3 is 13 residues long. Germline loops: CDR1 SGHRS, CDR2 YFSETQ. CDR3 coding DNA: TGCGCCAGCAGCTTCTCAGGGGCACATGAAGCTTTCTTT. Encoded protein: CASSFSGAHEAFF.

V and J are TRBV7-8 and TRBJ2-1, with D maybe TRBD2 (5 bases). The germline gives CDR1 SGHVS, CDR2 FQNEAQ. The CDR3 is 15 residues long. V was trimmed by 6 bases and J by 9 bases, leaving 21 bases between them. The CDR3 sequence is CASRGSREKNGEQFF. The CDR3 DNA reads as TGTGCCAGCAGGGGGTCGAGGGAAAAAAACGGTGAGCAGTTCTTC.

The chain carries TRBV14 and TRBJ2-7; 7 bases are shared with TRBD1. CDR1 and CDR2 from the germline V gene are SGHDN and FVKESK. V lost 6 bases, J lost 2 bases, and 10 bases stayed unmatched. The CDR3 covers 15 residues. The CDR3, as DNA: TGTGCCAGCAGAAATTCCGGGACAGTCCCCTACGAGCAGTACTTC. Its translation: CASRNSGTVPYEQYF. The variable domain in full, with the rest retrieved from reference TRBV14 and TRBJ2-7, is EAGVTQFPSHSVIEKGQTVTLRCDPISGHDNLYWYRRVMGKEIKFLLHFVKESKQDESGMPNNRFLAERTGGTYSTLKVQPAELEDSGVYFCASRNSGTVPYEQYFGPGTRLTVT.

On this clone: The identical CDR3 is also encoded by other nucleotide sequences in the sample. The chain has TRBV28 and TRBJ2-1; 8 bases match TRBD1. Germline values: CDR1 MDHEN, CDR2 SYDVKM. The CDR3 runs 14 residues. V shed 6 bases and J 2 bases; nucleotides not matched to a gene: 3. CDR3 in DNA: TGTGCCAGCAGCTTGACAGGGGCCTACAATGAGCAGTTCTTC. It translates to CASSLTGAYNEQFF. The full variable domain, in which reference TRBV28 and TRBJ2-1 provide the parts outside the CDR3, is DVKVTQSSRYLVKRTGEKVFLECVQDMDHENMFWYRQDPGLGLRLIYFSYDVKMKEKGDIPEGYSVSREKKERFSLILESASTNQTSMYLCASSLTGAYNEQFFGPGTRLTVL.

The CDR3 loop is CSVAEWGGNQPQHF. CDR3 in DNA: TGCAGCGTTGCGGAATGGGGTGGTAATCAGCCCCAGCATTTT. This chain uses TRBV29-1 with TRBJ1-5; D gene uncertain. V shed 4 bases and J shed 4 bases, with 14 bases lying between them. This CDR3 is built from 14 residues. Germline values: CDR1 SQVTM, CDR2 ANQGSEA.

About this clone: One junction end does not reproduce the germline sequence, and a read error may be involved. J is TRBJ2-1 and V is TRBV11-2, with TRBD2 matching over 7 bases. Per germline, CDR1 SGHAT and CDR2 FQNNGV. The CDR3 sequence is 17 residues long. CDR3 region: CASTLRGGGSQRNEQFF. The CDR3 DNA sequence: TGTGCCAGCACCTTACGAGGCGGCGGGAGCCAGAGAAATGAGCAGTTCTTC.

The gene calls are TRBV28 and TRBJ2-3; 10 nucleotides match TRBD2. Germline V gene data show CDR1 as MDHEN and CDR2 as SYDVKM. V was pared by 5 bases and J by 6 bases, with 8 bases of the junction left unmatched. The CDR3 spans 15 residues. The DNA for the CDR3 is TGTGCCAGCAGTCCGCAACTAGCGGGAACGGATACGCAGTATTTT. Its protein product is CASSPQLAGTDTQYF.